These T cell receptor beta chains were read from a single sample in a study of T-cell reconstitution after alpha-beta-depleted transplantation in children. TCRdb passed the PCR reads through MiXCR, listing each CDR3 protein once. The sample lists fewer than 1 million distinct CDR3 sequences, about 15% seen once, with approximately 5% in the top ten. Here the sequenced sample was PBMCs, mostly from graft donor cells, taken 360 days after TCRalphabeta/CD19-depleted stem cell transplant. These receptors were obtained from a male patient younger than 18 who had a stem cell transplant for acute lymphoblastic leukemia, so the T cells may come from the graft donor. The CDR3 runs from the conserved cysteine through the conserved F or W. The D gene is left open where the match is weak. The size field is filled for only some rows; it gives once, few, many or a size class.

abundance	d_gene	len	v_gene	j_gene	CDR3nt	CDR3aa
.	.	13	TRBV5-1	TRBJ2-2	TGCGCCAGCAGCTTTCAAAATCCCGGGGAGCTGTTTTTT	CASSFQNPGELFF
few	.	14	TRBV11-2	TRBJ1-5	TGTGCCAGCAGCTTAGGATTGACTGACCAGCCCCAGCATTTT	CASSLGLTDQPQHF
few	TRBD1	17	TRBV7-8	TRBJ1-4	TGTGCCAGCAGCTTACCGGGACAGGGGGCGACTAATGAAAAACTGTTTTTT	CASSLPGQGATNEKLFF
.	.	13	TRBV4-2	TRBJ1-2	TGTGCCAGCAGCTATGACAGGCCTGATGGCTACACCTTC	CASSYDRPDGYTF
.	.	13	TRBV6-6	TRBJ2-7	TGTGCCAGCAGTCCCGTTCTAATCTGGGAGCAGTACTTC	CASSPVLIWEQYF
.	TRBD2	14	TRBV6-5	TRBJ2-2	TGTGCCAGCAGTTACCCCACTAGCGCCGGGGAGCTGTTTTTT	CASSYPTSAGELFF
many	.	13	TRBV10-3	TRBJ2-7	TGTGCCATCAGTGAGCAGGGGAAGAACGAGCAGTACTTC	CAISEQGKNEQYF
.	TRBD2	14	TRBV29-1	TRBJ2-1	TGCAGCGTTGAAAAAGGACTAGCGGGTATTGAGCAGTTCTTC	CSVEKGLAGIEQFF
few	.	16	TRBV27	TRBJ2-7	TGTGCCAGCAGTCCTTGGTGGACACGGGTCTCCTACGAGCAGTACTTC	CASSPWWTRVSYEQYF
.	.	13	TRBV20-1	TRBJ2-1	TGCAGTGCTAACGGGAGAATGGGGAATGAGCAGTTCTTC	CSANGRMGNEQFF
.	.	13	TRBV15	TRBJ2-7	TGTGCCACCAGACCGGCAGGTACCTACGAGCAGTACTTC	CATRPAGTYEQYF
.	.	13	TRBV7-6	TRBJ1-2	TGTGCCAGCAGCCCGGCGGGCAGGGAGGGCTACACCTTC	CASSPAGREGYTF
once	.	11	TRBV20-1	TRBJ2-5	TGCAGTGCCGCGGGCCAAGAGACCCAGTACTTC	CSAAGQETQYF
few	.	13	TRBV5-1	TRBJ1-1	TGCGCCAGCAGCTATCGAGATAACACTGAAGCTTTCTTT	CASSYRDNTEAFF
once	.	15	TRBV27	TRBJ1-2	TGTGCCAGCAGTTTATTCCCCTCTCTAGGGGGGGGCTACACCTTC	CASSLFPSLGGGYTF
few	TRBD2	17	TRBV12-3/TRBV12-4	TRBJ2-1	TGTGCCAGCAGTTTTTTCTCCGGGACTATCGGCTACAATGAGCAGTTCTTC	CASSFFSGTIGYNEQFF
few	.	17	TRBV5-1	TRBJ2-1	TGCGCCAGCAGCAGAATTCAGGGGAGCAGCGGCTACAATGAGCAGTTCTTC	CASSRIQGSSGYNEQFF
.	TRBD1	14	TRBV6-1	TRBJ1-6	TGTGCCAGCAGTGCGGACAGGGGCGGTTCACCCCTCCACTTT	CASSADRGGSPLHF
few	.	15	TRBV24-1	TRBJ2-3	TGTGCCACCAGTGATGCGGGCAGAGCCACAGATACGCAGTATTTT	CATSDAGRATDTQYF
.	.	19	TRBV5-1	TRBJ1-1	TGCGCCAGCAGCTTGGAAGGGACATATCAAATTTGGGGGAAAACTGAAGCTTTCTTT	CASSLEGTYQIWGKTEAFF
few	.	13	TRBV3-1	TRBJ1-5	TGTGCCAGCAGCTTCGGACTTAATCAGCCCCAGCATTTT	CASSFGLNQPQHF
many	.	12	TRBV9	TRBJ1-1	TGTGCCAGCAGCGTGGCCGGGACAGAAGCTTTCTTT	CASSVAGTEAFF
.	TRBD2	16	TRBV11-3	TRBJ2-2	TGTGCCAGCAGCCCCCGGACTAGCGCGAACACCGGGGAGCTGTTTTTT	CASSPRTSANTGELFF
.	.	15	TRBV5-4	TRBJ1-2	TGTGCCAGCAGCTTCGAGCGCGGGGGAACCTATGGCTACACCTTC	CASSFERGGTYGYTF
.	.	14	TRBV29-1	TRBJ2-7	TGCAGCGTCGCCCATACAGGGTTGTCCTACGAGCAGTACTTC	CSVAHTGLSYEQYF
many	TRBD2	16	TRBV3-1	TRBJ2-3	TGTGCCAGCAGCCCTTGGACTAGCGGGAAAACAGATACGCAGTATTTT	CASSPWTSGKTDTQYF
.	.	13	TRBV4-1	TRBJ2-1	TGCGCCAGCAGCCAACACCCAGGAGGGGGGCAGTTCTTC	CASSQHPGGGQFF
few	TRBD2	14	TRBV20-1	TRBJ2-5	TGCAGTGCTAGGACTAGCGGACTCCAAGAGACCCAGTACTTC	CSARTSGLQETQYF
.	.	15	TRBV5-1	TRBJ2-5	TGCGCCAGCAGCTTGGTTGTAGGAGTCCAAGAGACCCAGTACTTC	CASSLVVGVQETQYF
few	.	15	TRBV6-5	TRBJ1-5	TGTGCCAGCCGCTTAACAGCGGTTGGCAATCAGCCCCAGCATTTT	CASRLTAVGNQPQHF
few	.	16	TRBV15	TRBJ2-7	TGTGCCACCAGCAGTCCATCTCGAAAGAACCCCTACGAGCAGTACTTC	CATSSPSRKNPYEQYF
.	TRBD1	14	TRBV7-9	TRBJ2-4	TGTGCCAGCAGCCCCGGGACAGGGAGGGACATTCAGTACTTC	CASSPGTGRDIQYF
few	.	14	TRBV12-3/TRBV12-4	TRBJ2-5	TGTGCCAGCAGTTTTTTATCGGGGGCAGAGACCCAGTACTTC	CASSFLSGAETQYF
.	TRBD2	13	TRBV2	TRBJ2-7	TGTGCCAGCAGTGAATACAGCGGGAGCCTCCTGAACTTC	CASSEYSGSLLNF
.	TRBD1	17	TRBV11-2	TRBJ1-1	TGTGCCAGCAGCTTAACTCCACAGGGGAGGAGGAACACTGAAGCTTTCTTT	CASSLTPQGRRNTEAFF
.	TRBD1	16	TRBV7-9	TRBJ2-5	TGTGCCAGCAGCCGGACAGGGGGCCCTTTGGCCGAGACCCAGTACTTC	CASSRTGGPLAETQYF
.	.	13	TRBV6-4	TRBJ2-3	TGTGCCAGCAGGGAAAGGGGGTCAGATACGCAGTATTTT	CASRERGSDTQYF